In its sample, the clone carrying this T cell receptor (beta chain) was seen a few times. The PCR ran on 60 Vbeta and 13 Jbeta primers. Study processing details: Unique TCR beta chains totaled approximately 83 million in a later count, with around 11 million of them shared. The data were produced by immunoSEQ multiplex PCR, yet TCRdb's version contains in-frame clones alone and is incomplete. The D gene and trimming were derived from the DNA, and the V and J assignments and clone size from that table. The table has some 130,000 clones, approximately 75% seen once; the top ten hold around 4.2%. Germline loops: CDR1 SGHDT, CDR2 YYEEEE. V lost 4 bases and J 9 bases, leaving 12 bases between the germline ends. This CDR3 has 12 amino acids. These data belong to a study of cytomegalovirus exposure and HLA in healthy donors.

The sequence came from a man in his forties or fifties in good health and CMV-seropositive. The material sequenced was PBMCs. The chain carries TRBV5-6 and TRBJ2-3, with D uncertain. This chain's CDR3 is CASSAYTRTQYF. In nucleotides, the CDR3 is TGTGCCAGCAGCGCCTATACGAGGACGCAGTATTTT.